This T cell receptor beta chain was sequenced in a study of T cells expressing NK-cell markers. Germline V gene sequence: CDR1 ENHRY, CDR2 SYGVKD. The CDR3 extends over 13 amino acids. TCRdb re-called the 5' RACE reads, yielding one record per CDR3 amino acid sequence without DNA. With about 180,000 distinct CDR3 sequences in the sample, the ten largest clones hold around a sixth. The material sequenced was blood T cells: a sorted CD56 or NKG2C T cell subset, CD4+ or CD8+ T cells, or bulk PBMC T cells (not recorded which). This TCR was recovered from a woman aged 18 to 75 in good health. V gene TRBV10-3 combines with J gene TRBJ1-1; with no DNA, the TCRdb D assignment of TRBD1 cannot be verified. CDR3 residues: CAISELQGTEAFF.